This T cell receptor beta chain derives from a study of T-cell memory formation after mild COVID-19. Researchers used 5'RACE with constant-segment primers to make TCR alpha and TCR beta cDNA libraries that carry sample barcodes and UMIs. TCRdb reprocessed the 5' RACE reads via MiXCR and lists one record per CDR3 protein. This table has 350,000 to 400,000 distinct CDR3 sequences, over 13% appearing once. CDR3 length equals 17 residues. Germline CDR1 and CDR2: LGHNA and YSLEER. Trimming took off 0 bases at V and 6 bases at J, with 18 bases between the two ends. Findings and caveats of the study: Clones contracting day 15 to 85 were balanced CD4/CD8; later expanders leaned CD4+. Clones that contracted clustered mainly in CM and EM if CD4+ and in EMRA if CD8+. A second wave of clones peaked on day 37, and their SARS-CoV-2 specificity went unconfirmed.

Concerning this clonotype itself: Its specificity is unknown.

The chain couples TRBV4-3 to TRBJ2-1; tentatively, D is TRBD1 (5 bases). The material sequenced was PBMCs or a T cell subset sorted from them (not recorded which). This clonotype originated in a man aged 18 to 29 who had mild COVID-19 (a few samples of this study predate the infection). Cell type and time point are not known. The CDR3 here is CASSQDGGPWGLNEQFF. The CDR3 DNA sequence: TGCGCCAGCAGCCAAGACGGTGGGCCCTGGGGCCTCAATGAGCAGTTCTTC.